This TCR beta chain derives from a study of OX40 agonist ivuxolimab in advanced cancers. Overall study results and limits: Average numbers of expanded clones were greater in CD8+ T cells than in CD4+.

With regard to this clone: Its specificity is not known.

The protocol was immunoSEQ multiplex PCR, while the TCRdb copy is restricted to in-frame clones and leaves out a portion. This sample yields 1,500 to 2,000 clones, of which 73% are seen a single time; about 37% belongs to the top ten. Between the trimmed V and J ends, which lost 1 base and 12 bases, there was a span of 16 bases. Looked up from germline, CDR1 is SGHAT and CDR2 is FQNNGV. CDR3 length: 15 residues. This clonotype was sampled from an adult with an advanced solid tumor such as melanoma, head and neck, liver or kidney cancer. The chain has TRBV11-2 and TRBJ1-6; D gene uncertain. Source: CD4+ or CD8+ T cells sorted from blood, taken in a trial of the OX40 agonist ivuxolimab. Written as DNA, the CDR3 is TGTGCCAGCAGCTTAGTGGTCGGGGTAACGGGACCCCTCCACTTT. It translates to CASSLVVGVTGPLHF.